The rows below give T cell receptor beta chains drawn from one sample of a study of T cell clones after liver transplantation. This table comes from immunoSEQ multiplex PCR, and its TCRdb copy is limited to in-frame clones, with some not included. In the table there are 45,000 to 60,000 clones, about 70% of which are singletons. The specimen comprised CD4+ T cells from blood, sampled at the 22-month timepoint. Source of these receptors: a human patient who received a liver transplant. Certain T cells may be donor cells from the graft. CDR3s include the opening cysteine and the closing phenylalanine or tryptophan. A D gene is named only where the DNA matches it firmly. Clone size is shown for a subset of rows, as once, few, many or a class of expanded clone.

. TRBJ2-7 TRBV7-2 . CASSLEYEQYF TGTGCCAGCAGCTTAGAGTACGAGCAGTACTTC
. TRBJ2-1 TRBV11-2 . CASSLIKGQNSGEQFF TGTGCCAGCAGCTTAATCAAAGGGCAAAATTCCGGTGAGCAGTTCTTC
few TRBJ1-5 TRBV2 . CASSGGGNQPQHF TGTGCCAGCAGTGGAGGAGGGAATCAGCCCCAGCATTTT
few TRBJ2-7 TRBV7-8 TRBD1 CASSLRPPGQGSNEQYF TGTGCCAGCAGCTTAAGACCTCCGGGACAGGGATCGAATGAGCAGTACTTC
few TRBJ1-5 TRBV28 TRBD1 CASSAPGQGVYQPQHF TGTGCCAGCAGCGCCCCGGGACAGGGTGTGTATCAGCCCCAGCATTTT
. TRBJ1-1 TRBV5-4 TRBD1 CASSFGQGRLNTEAFF TGTGCCAGCAGCTTTGGACAGGGACGCTTGAACACTGAAGCTTTCTTT
. TRBJ1-1 TRBV11-3 . CASSPRGAGTEAFF TGTGCCAGCAGCCCAAGGGGGGCAGGGACAGAAGCTTTCTTT
. TRBJ2-3 TRBV6-1 . CASSEMAQAASTDTQYF TGTGCCAGCAGTGAAATGGCACAGGCGGCTTCTACAGATACGCAGTATTTT
. TRBJ1-5 TRBV6-5 TRBD1 CASSYTGVVSQPQHF TGTGCCAGCAGTTACACAGGGGTGGTGAGTCAGCCCCAGCATTTT
. TRBJ1-4 TRBV11-2 . CASSLGRGEPATNEKLFF TGTGCCAGCAGCTTAGGTCGGGGGGAACCAGCAACTAATGAAAAACTGTTTTTT
few TRBJ1-2 TRBV6-1 TRBD1 CASSKDRPSNYGYTF TGTGCCAGCAGTAAGGACAGGCCCTCTAACTATGGCTACACCTTC
. TRBJ1-1 TRBV7-8 TRBD1 CASSLTGQGKWGTEAFF TGTGCCAGCAGCTTAACTGGACAGGGAAAATGGGGGACTGAAGCTTTCTTT
. TRBJ1-3 TRBV9 . CASSVDWSTSGNTIYF TGTGCCAGCAGCGTAGACTGGAGTACCTCTGGAAACACCATATATTTT
. TRBJ2-7 TRBV11-2 . CASSSQGVRSYEQYF TGTGCCAGCAGCTCTCAAGGGGTTCGTTCCTACGAGCAGTACTTC
. TRBJ1-1 TRBV5-1 TRBD1 CASSLGDRVNTEAFF TGCGCCAGCAGCTTGGGGGACAGGGTAAACACTGAAGCTTTCTTT
. TRBJ2-2 TRBV27 . CASSWHANTGELFF TGTGCCAGCAGTTGGCACGCGAACACCGGGGAGCTGTTTTTT
. TRBJ2-3 TRBV28 TRBD2 CASSRSGGAGPRTDTQYF TGTGCCAGCAGCCGTAGCGGGGGGGCGGGGCCTCGGACAGATACGCAGTATTTT
. TRBJ1-2 TRBV27 TRBD1 CASSLPGGLGYTF TGTGCCAGCAGTCTACCAGGGGGGCTAGGCTACACCTTC
few TRBJ2-7 TRBV28 TRBD1 CASSRGQLEQYF TGTGCCAGCAGTCGGGGACAGCTAGAGCAGTACTTC
. TRBJ2-7 TRBV11-1 . CASSFGDSRYEQYF TGTGCCAGCAGCTTCGGTGACAGCCGCTACGAGCAGTACTTC
once TRBJ1-2 TRBV5-6 TRBD1 CASSPGTASLNYGYTF TGTGCCAGCAGCCCTGGGACAGCCTCCCTCAACTATGGCTACACCTTC
. TRBJ2-1 TRBV4-1 . CASSQVRDRGFGKQFF TGCGCCAGCAGCCAAGTCCGAGATCGAGGGTTTGGCAAGCAGTTCTTC
many TRBJ2-7 TRBV20-1 . CSAGLGAEQYF TGCAGTGCTGGCTTAGGGGCCGAGCAGTACTTC
. TRBJ1-1 TRBV11-2 . CASSLIGSDTEAFF TGTGCCAGCAGCTTGATCGGGTCGGACACTGAAGCTTTCTTT
many TRBJ2-7 TRBV6-5 . CASRRGGSYEQYF TGTGCCAGCAGGAGGGGGGGGAGTTACGAGCAGTACTTC
few TRBJ1-6 TRBV19 . CASSIRGSYNSPLHF TGTGCCAGTAGTATAAGAGGCTCCTATAATTCACCCCTCCACTTT
. TRBJ1-4 TRBV28 . CASRGSSEKLFF TGTGCCAGCAGGGGAAGTAGTGAAAAACTGTTTTTT
. TRBJ2-5 TRBV2 TRBD2 CASTHEGGFKETQYF TGTGCCAGTACCCATGAGGGAGGGTTCAAAGAGACCCAGTACTTC
. TRBJ1-2 TRBV14 TRBD1 CASSQTRTGGSYGYTF TGTGCCAGCAGCCAAACCAGGACAGGGGGATCTTATGGCTACACCTTC
. TRBJ1-5 TRBV28 TRBD1 CASSLSDRVGQPQHF TGTGCCAGCAGTTTATCCGACAGGGTGGGTCAGCCCCAGCATTTT
few TRBJ1-2 TRBV6-6 TRBD1 CASRPGQGSDYGYTF TGTGCCAGCAGACCGGGACAGGGGTCCGACTATGGCTACACCTTC
. TRBJ2-3 TRBV7-2 . CASSLTREDTQYF TGTGCCAGCAGCTTGACTAGAGAAGATACGCAGTATTTT
. TRBJ2-7 TRBV4-2 TRBD2 CASSPENLAGGLSSYEQYF TGTGCCAGCAGCCCGGAGAATCTAGCGGGGGGCCTGAGCTCCTACGAGCAGTACTTC
. TRBJ1-4 TRBV6-1 TRBD1 CASRRQGVTNEKLFF TGTGCCAGCAGGCGGCAGGGGGTAACTAATGAAAAACTGTTTTTT
. TRBJ2-7 TRBV2 . CASGLRPLGEQYF TGTGCCAGCGGCCTGAGGCCACTGGGTGAGCAGTACTTC
. TRBJ2-4 TRBV4-2 . CASSQDRALTQNIQYF TGTGCCAGCAGCCAAGACAGGGCTCTCACTCAAAACATTCAGTACTTC
. TRBJ1-1 TRBV11-3 . CASSLGAGSRTFF TGTGCCAGCAGCTTAGGGGCCGGGTCAAGGACCTTCTTT
. TRBJ2-5 TRBV6-1 . CATEPGSWETQYF TGTGCCACCGAACCAGGGAGTTGGGAGACCCAGTACTTC
once TRBJ1-5 TRBV4-2 . CASSQDEGKQPQHF TGTGCCAGCAGCCAAGATGAGGGTAAACAGCCCCAGCATTTT
. TRBJ1-1 TRBV7-7 . CASSSGLNTEAFF TGTGCCAGCAGCTCTGGACTTAACACTGAAGCTTTCTTT
. TRBJ2-2 TRBV7-9 . CASSFGGSGELFF TGTGCCAGCAGCTTCGGGGGTTCGGGGGAGCTGTTTTTT
. TRBJ1-2 TRBV27 . CASSLSDPQGRYGYTF TGTGCCAGCAGTTTATCGGACCCACAGGGTCGCTATGGCTACACCTTC
. TRBJ1-1 TRBV6-1 . CASSGQQATEAFF TGTGCCAGCAGTGGACAACAGGCCACTGAAGCTTTCTTT
few TRBJ1-3 TRBV6-6 . CASGSDSGNTIYF TGTGCCAGCGGGAGCGACTCTGGAAACACCATATATTTT
. TRBJ1-5 TRBV28 . CASSPIGRAQPQHF TGTGCCAGCAGTCCAATCGGACGAGCCCAGCCCCAGCATTTT
few TRBJ1-5 TRBV27 . CASSSTGKGGNQPQHF TGTGCCAGCAGTTCTACAGGGAAAGGTGGCAATCAGCCCCAGCATTTT
. TRBJ2-3 TRBV19 . CASSIDPQSTDTQYF TGTGCCAGTAGTATAGACCCCCAGAGCACAGATACGCAGTATTTT
. TRBJ2-1 TRBV28 TRBD2 CASSLGDGGANEQFF TGTGCCAGCAGTTTAGGGGACGGGGGGGCAAATGAGCAGTTCTTC
. TRBJ1-6 TRBV7-9 . CASSLVINNSPLHF TGTGCCAGCAGCTTAGTAATTAATAATTCACCCCTCCACTTT
. TRBJ1-6 TRBV6-5 TRBD1 CASSYQGDGNSPLHF TGTGCCAGCAGTTACCAGGGGGATGGAAATTCACCCCTCCACTTT
. TRBJ2-7 TRBV11-2 TRBD2 CASAPAGGPYEQYF TGTGCCAGCGCCCCAGCGGGGGGCCCCTACGAGCAGTACTTC
. TRBJ2-3 TRBV20-1 . CSATHSDTQYF TGCAGTGCTACCCACTCGGATACGCAGTATTTT
. TRBJ2-1 TRBV7-7 . CASSPSRGGNEQFF TGTGCCAGCAGCCCTTCTAGGGGAGGCAATGAGCAGTTCTTC
once TRBJ2-3 TRBV11-2 . CASSLSLSTRGADTQYF TGTGCCAGCAGCTTATCCCTCTCCACAAGGGGGGCAGATACGCAGTATTTT
. TRBJ2-7 TRBV19 . CASSIGIGAAASYEQYF TGTGCCAGTAGTATAGGGATCGGGGCAGCCGCCTCCTACGAGCAGTACTTC
. TRBJ1-6 TRBV28 . CASSNGSYNSPLHF TGTGCCAGCAGTAACGGCTCCTATAATTCACCCCTCCACTTT
. TRBJ2-2 TRBV7-2 . CASSLAYLLSGWGAGTGELFF TGTGCCAGCAGCTTAGCCTACCTATTAAGTGGTTGGGGGGCGGGCACCGGGGAGCTGTTTTTT
. TRBJ1-5 TRBV30 TRBD1 CAWSEGAGNQPQHF TGTGCCTGGAGTGAGGGGGCCGGCAATCAGCCCCAGCATTTT
. TRBJ2-7 TRBV7-2 TRBD1 CASSLGQGALEQYF TGTGCCAGCAGCTTGGGACAGGGGGCCTTGGAGCAGTACTTC
. TRBJ2-7 TRBV5-6 . CASSLVDSYEQYF TGTGCCAGCAGCTTGGTGGATTCCTACGAGCAGTACTTC